This note documents a single T cell receptor (beta chain) sequence. This specimen belongs to a study of T cell changes during pregnancy in multiple sclerosis. Using immunoSEQ multiplex PCR, the repertoire was profiled, and TCRdb retains in-frame clones only, with some absent. The sample yields around 100,000 clones, 94% seen once. The CDR3 length is 14 residues. V lost 6 bases and J lost 2, with 13 bases in between. Per the germline V gene, CDR1 is MNHEY and CDR2 is SVGAGI. This sample comprised peripheral blood, obtained before pregnancy. This clonotype originated in a female donor with multiple sclerosis, enrolled in a pregnancy study. The V call is TRBV6-5, the J call TRBJ1-1, with no clear D. CDR3 in amino acids: CASSLSGPNTEAFF. CDR3 DNA sequence: TGTGCCAGCAGCCTAAGCGGACCTAACACTGAAGCTTTCTTT.